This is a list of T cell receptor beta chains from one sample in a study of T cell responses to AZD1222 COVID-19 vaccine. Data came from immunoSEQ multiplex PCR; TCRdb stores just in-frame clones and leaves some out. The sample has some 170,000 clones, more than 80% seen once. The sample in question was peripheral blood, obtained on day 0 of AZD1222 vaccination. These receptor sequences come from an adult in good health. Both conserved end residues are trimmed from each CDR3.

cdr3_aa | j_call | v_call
ATSDPWLAPPLLSYEQY | TRBJ2-7 | TRBV24-1
ASSSWTSGFSYEQY | TRBJ2-7 | TRBV7-9
ASSQALGGEQY | TRBJ2-7 | TRBV5-1
ASSLRVGGGYT | TRBJ1-2 | TRBV27
ATSRDKGLNTEAF | TRBJ1-1 | TRBV15
ASSYDSYGYT | TRBJ1-2 | TRBV6-5
ASSPAGGPDEQY | TRBJ2-7 | TRBV18
ASSMSRGELNEQF | TRBJ2-1 | TRBV19
AWNLAVSTDTQY | TRBJ2-3 | TRBV30
ASSLDSSYNEQF | TRBJ2-1 | TRBV5-1
ASSSSTDTQY | TRBJ2-3 | TRBV5-4
ASPAGGMNTEAF | TRBJ1-1 | TRBV10-1
ASSEAELASYEQY | TRBJ2-7 | TRBV2
ASSELGADTQY | TRBJ2-3 | TRBV19
ASSYSGPFRTGVNQPQH | TRBJ1-5 | TRBV3-1/TRBV3-2
ASSNGQGFAEAF | TRBJ1-1 | TRBV5-8
ASSQLLGDTEAF | TRBJ1-1 | TRBV3-1/TRBV3-2
ASSYGLAGVGEQY | TRBJ2-7 | TRBV6-2/TRBV6-3
ASSQLAGRNNEQF | TRBJ2-1 | TRBV5-1
ASSPWTDTQY | TRBJ2-3 | TRBV9
ASSFRETGELF | TRBJ2-2 | TRBV7-8
AWSALPTSGSNTGELF | TRBJ2-2 | TRBV30
ASSETGIGSPLH | TRBJ1-6 | TRBV25-1
ASSLVSGGSYLAKNIQY | TRBJ2-4 | TRBV7-8
SVAGRLNTEAF | TRBJ1-1 | TRBV29-1
AWSVTTGGYT | TRBJ1-2 | TRBV30
ASSLGLAGSTYEQY | TRBJ2-7 | TRBV5-5
ASSWGTGRETQY | TRBJ2-5 | TRBV27
ASSSWDSGNSPLH | TRBJ1-6 | TRBV11-2
ASSELFRQGRRNEQF | TRBJ2-1 | TRBV6-1
ASSYSPVEEQF | TRBJ2-1 | TRBV6-6
ASSYSLGLNEQF | TRBJ2-1 | TRBV6-5
ASSLQGQSAYGYT | TRBJ1-2 | TRBV6-5
ASSPRDRALYDEQY | TRBJ2-7 | TRBV7-9
ASSETTVANTGELF | TRBJ2-2 | TRBV6-1
ASSVNRAKGRGELF | TRBJ2-2 | TRBV19
ASSLGQGGYT | TRBJ1-2 | TRBV5-4
ASSILSGSVPRTDTQY | TRBJ2-3 | TRBV5-4
ASSSGQGNTIY | TRBJ1-3 | TRBV7-6
ASTTSGIRGEQF | TRBJ2-1 | TRBV6-5
ASSQGALTPGNTIY | TRBJ1-3 | TRBV14
ASSEPSGASYNEQF | TRBJ2-1 | TRBV6-1
ASSPGLAGPGELF | TRBJ2-2 | TRBV5-1
ASSLKVEAGAPILQEQF | TRBJ2-1 | TRBV5-1
ASSRTSGSSYEQY | TRBJ2-7 | TRBV6-2/TRBV6-3
ASSRAGRIETQY | TRBJ2-5 | TRBV5-4
ASNAPGTGGETQY | TRBJ2-5 | TRBV19
ATSDTSGRNTGELF | TRBJ2-2 | TRBV24-1
ASRLAGAETQY | TRBJ2-5 | TRBV3-1/TRBV3-2
ASRTSGSWEQF | TRBJ2-1 | TRBV6-5
SAIAVYNEQF | TRBJ2-1 | TRBV29-1
ASSLGSPGQPQH | TRBJ1-5 | TRBV5-1
ASSPQGSSGNTIY | TRBJ1-3 | TRBV18
SVERGTNEKLF | TRBJ1-4 | TRBV29-1
ATHRGSYT | TRBJ1-2 | TRBV2
AWSAGLREAF | TRBJ1-1 | TRBV30
ASSLVALRENEQF | TRBJ2-1 | TRBV11-1
ASSTRLAGGNEQF | TRBJ2-1 | TRBV27
ATHPGQGPYEQY | TRBJ2-7 | TRBV27